Listed below are T cell receptor beta chains from one sample, sequenced in a study of cytomegalovirus exposure and HLA in healthy donors. The repertoire was sequenced with immunoSEQ multiplex PCR; TCRdb's copy has only in-frame clones and lacks some. This sample's clone table lists about 160,000 clones. Source material: PBMCs. These receptors originate from an older woman in good health and CMV-seronegative. The CDR3 runs from the conserved cysteine through the conserved F or W. The order of the fields is V gene, J gene, D gene, CDR3 DNA, CDR3 protein. A D gene is named only where the DNA matches it firmly.

>TRBV19|TRBJ1-1|-
TGTGCCACCCTTACGGGGAAGGCCACTGAAGCTTTCTTT
CATLTGKATEAFF
>TRBV5-4|TRBJ2-7|TRBD2
TGTGCCAGCTCGGGGACTAGCGGGAGGGCCAGGTACGAGCAGTACTTC
CASSGTSGRARYEQYF
>TRBV5-6|TRBJ1-2|-
TGTGCCAGCAGCCTACAGGGTACTGGCTACACCTTC
CASSLQGTGYTF
>TRBV6-5|TRBJ2-7|TRBD2
TGTGCCAGCAGTTACGGGCGGGGGGCCTACGAGCAGTACTTC
CASSYGRGAYEQYF
>TRBV7-9|TRBJ1-1|-
TGTGCCAGCAGCTTATTGCCCGGTGGCACTGAAGCTTTCTTT
CASSLLPGGTEAFF
>TRBV5-6|TRBJ1-1|-
TGTGCCAGCAGCGGCTCTGGACCACTAGTCGCTGAAGCTTTCTTT
CASSGSGPLVAEAFF
>TRBV6-1|TRBJ1-2|-
TGTGCCAGCGCGGCATCTTGGAACTATGGCTACACCTTC
CASAASWNYGYTF
>TRBV4-2|TRBJ1-3|TRBD1
TGTGCCAGCAGCCAAGAAACTCCGGGACAGGGTAGCTCTGGAAACACCATATATTTT
CASSQETPGQGSSGNTIYF
>TRBV5-4|TRBJ2-3|-
TGTGCCAGCAACCGTCAGACAGGAGTCAGTGTCGGTACGCAGTATTTT
CASNRQTGVSVGTQYF
>TRBV27|TRBJ2-1|TRBD1
TGTGCCAGCAGTAAAGACACAGGGGTACCCAGTGAGCAGTTCTTC
CASSKDTGVPSEQFF
>TRBV10-2|TRBJ2-1|-
TGCGCCAGCAGTGAGTCCTTCACCCCGAGGGTGTTTCGGTTCTTC
CASSESFTPRVFRFF
>TRBV29-1|TRBJ1-3|-
TGCAGCGTTGGATCCAGACAGCCTTTAGGAAACACCATATATTTT
CSVGSRQPLGNTIYF